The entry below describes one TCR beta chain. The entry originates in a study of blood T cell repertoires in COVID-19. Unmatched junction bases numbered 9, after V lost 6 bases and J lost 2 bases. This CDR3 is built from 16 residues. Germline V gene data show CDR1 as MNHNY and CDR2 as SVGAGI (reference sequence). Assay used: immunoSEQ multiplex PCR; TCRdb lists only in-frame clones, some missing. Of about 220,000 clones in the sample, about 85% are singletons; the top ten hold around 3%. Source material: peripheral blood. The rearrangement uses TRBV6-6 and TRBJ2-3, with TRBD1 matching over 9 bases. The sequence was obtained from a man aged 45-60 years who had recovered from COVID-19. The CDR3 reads CASSPGQGGDTDTQYF. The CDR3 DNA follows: TGTGCCAGCAGCCCGGGACAGGGAGGGGACACAGATACGCAGTATTTT.